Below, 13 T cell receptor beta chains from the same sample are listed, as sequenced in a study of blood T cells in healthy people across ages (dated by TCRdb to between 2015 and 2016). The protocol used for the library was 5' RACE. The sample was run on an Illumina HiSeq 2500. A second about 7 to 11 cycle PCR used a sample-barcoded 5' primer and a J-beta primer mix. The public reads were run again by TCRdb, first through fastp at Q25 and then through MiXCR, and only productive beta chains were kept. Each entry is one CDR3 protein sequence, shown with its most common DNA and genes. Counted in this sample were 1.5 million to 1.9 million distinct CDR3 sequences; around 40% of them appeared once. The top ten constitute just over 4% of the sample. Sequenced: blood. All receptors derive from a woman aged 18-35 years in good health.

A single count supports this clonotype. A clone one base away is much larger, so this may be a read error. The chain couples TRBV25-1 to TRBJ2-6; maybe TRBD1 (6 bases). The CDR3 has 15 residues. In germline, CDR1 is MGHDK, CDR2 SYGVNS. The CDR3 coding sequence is TGTGCCAGCAGTGTACAGGGCCCTGGGGCCAACGCCCTGACTTTC. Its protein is CASSVQGPGANALTF.

The CDR3 nucleotides are TGTGCCAGCAGCCAAGGAATCCCCAGGAACTATGGCTACACCTTC. It encodes CASSQGIPRNYGYTF. V and J are TRBV3-1 and TRBJ1-2, with D hard to call. Trimming removed 1 base at V and 2 bases at J, with 11 bases between. The CDR3 consists of 15 residues. Germline assignment: CDR1 LGHDT and CDR2 YNNKEL (reference sequence).

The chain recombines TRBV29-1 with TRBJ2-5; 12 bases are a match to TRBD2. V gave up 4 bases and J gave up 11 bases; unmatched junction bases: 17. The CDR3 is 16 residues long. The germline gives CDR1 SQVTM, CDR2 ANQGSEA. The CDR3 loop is CSVALKRGTSGHEQYF. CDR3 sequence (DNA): TGCAGCGTTGCATTAAAGAGGGGGACTAGCGGGCATGAGCAGTACTTC.

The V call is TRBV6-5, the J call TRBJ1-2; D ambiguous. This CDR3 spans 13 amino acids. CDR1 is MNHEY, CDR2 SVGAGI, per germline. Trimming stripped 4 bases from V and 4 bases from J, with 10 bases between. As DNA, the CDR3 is TGTGCCAGCAGTTCCAGGAGGCTCTATGGCTACACCTTC. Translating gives CASSSRRLYGYTF.

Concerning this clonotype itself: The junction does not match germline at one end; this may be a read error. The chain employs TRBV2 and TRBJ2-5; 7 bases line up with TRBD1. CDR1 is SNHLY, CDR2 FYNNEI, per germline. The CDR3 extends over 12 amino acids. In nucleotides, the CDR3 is TGTGCCAGCAGGGACAGGAGAGAGGCCCAGTACTTC. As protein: CASRDRREAQYF.

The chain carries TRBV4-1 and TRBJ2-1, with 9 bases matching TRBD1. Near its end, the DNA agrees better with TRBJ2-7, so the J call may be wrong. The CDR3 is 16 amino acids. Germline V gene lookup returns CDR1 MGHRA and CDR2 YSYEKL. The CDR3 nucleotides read TGCGCCAGCAGCCAGTCAGGGACAGGGACCTACAATGAGCAGTACTTC. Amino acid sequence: CASSQSGTGTYNEQYF.

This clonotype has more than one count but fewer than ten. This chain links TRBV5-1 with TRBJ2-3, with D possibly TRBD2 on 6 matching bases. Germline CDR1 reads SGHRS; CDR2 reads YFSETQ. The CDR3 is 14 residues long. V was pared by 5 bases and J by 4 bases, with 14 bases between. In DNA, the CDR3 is TGCGCCAGCAGTTCGGTGGGGGGTGCAGATACGCAGTATTTT. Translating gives CASSSVGGADTQYF.

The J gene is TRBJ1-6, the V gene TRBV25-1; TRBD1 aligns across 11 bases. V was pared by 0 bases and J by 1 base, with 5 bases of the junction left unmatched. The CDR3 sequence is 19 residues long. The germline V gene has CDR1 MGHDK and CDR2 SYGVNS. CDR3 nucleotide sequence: TGTGCCAGCAGTGAATACGGGACAGGGGGTTGGTCCTATAATTCACCCCTCCACTTT. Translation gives CASSEYGTGGWSYNSPLHF.

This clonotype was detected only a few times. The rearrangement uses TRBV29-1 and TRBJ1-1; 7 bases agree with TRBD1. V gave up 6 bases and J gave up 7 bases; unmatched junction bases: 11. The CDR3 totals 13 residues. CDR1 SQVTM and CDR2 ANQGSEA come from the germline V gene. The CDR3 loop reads CSVGGTDFYEAFF. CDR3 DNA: TGCAGCGTCGGCGGGACAGACTTCTATGAAGCTTTCTTT.

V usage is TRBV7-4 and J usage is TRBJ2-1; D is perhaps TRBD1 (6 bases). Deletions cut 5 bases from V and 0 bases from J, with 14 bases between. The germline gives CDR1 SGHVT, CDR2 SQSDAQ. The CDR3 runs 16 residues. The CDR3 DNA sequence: TGTGCCAGCAGCCAAAGGACAGACTACTCCTACAATGAGCAGTTCTTC. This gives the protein CASSQRTDYSYNEQFF.

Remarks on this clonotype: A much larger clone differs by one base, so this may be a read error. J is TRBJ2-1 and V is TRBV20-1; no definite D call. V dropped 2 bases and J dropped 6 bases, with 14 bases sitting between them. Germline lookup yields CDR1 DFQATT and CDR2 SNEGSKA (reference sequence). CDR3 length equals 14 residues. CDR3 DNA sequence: TGCAGTGCTAGAAATGAAGTAGCCCGCAATGAGCAGTTCTTC. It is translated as CSARNEVARNEQFF.

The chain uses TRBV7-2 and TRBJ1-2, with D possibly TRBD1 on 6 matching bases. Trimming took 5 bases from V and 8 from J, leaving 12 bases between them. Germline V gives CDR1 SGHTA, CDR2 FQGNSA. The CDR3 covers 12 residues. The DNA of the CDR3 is TGTGCCAGCAGCAAAAACAGGGACGGCTACACCTTC. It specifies CASSKNRDGYTF.

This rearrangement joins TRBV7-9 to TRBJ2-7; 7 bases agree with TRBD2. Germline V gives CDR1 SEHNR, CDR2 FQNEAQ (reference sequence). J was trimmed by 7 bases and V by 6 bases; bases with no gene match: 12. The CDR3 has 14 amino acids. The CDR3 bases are TGTGCCAGCAGAAGCGGGACTACAATAAATGAGCAGTACTTC. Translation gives CASRSGTTINEQYF.